These 17 T cell receptor beta chains originate from one sample sequenced in a study of blood T cell repertoires in COVID-19. Assay used: immunoSEQ multiplex PCR; TCRdb lists only in-frame clones, some missing. Of 70,000 to 100,000 clones detected, roughly 90% appear once; the ten largest clones hold 2.5% to 3.5%. Sequenced input: peripheral blood. These TCRs come from a man aged 50 to 59 with COVID-19, enrolled during active disease.

The chain is built from TRBV3-1 (or the pseudogene TRBV3-2) and TRBJ1-3; D not certain. V was pared by 4 bases and J by 0 bases, with 7 bases between. The germline gives CDR1 LGHDT, CDR2 YNNKEL (reference sequence). The CDR3 spans 14 residues. CDR3 sequence: CASSLRDSGNTIYF. The CDR3 DNA follows: TGTGCCAGCAGCCTCCGGGACTCTGGAAACACCATATATTTT.

The chain links TRBV5-6 to TRBJ1-5, with a tentative D call TRBD1 (6 bases). Trimming took 4 bases from V and 2 from J, leaving 10 bases between them. Germline V gene data show CDR1 as SGHDT and CDR2 as YYEEEE. CDR3 size: 14 residues. CDR3 region: CASSTRQGNQPQHF. The CDR3 bases are TGTGCCAGCAGCACCAGACAGGGCAATCAGCCCCAGCATTTT.

This clone occurred once. V gene TRBV4-3 combines with J gene TRBJ2-1; perhaps TRBD2 as D (6 bases). This CDR3 contains 15 residues. Germline-derived CDR1 and CDR2 are LGHNA and YSLEER. The V and J ends lost 0 bases and 6 bases respectively, with 12 bases between them. DNA of the CDR3: TGCGCCAGCAGCCAAGATGTGGGGGGACCCAATGAGCAGTTCTTC. This sequence encodes CASSQDVGGPNEQFF.

The CDR3 spells CASSLRQGETQYF. CDR3 DNA sequence: TGTGCCAGCAGCTTAAGGCAGGGGGAGACCCAGTACTTC. The J gene is TRBJ2-5, the V gene TRBV7-3; the D gene is possibly TRBD1 (6 bases). The CDR3 sequence is 13 residues long. From germline, CDR1 is SGHTA and CDR2 FQGTGA. The V and J ends lost 1 base and 5 bases respectively, with 8 bases between them.

The rearrangement uses TRBV7-9 and TRBJ1-2, with 7 positions matching TRBD1. The V segment lost 5 bases and the J segment 2 bases; nucleotides outside the gene matches: 8. Germline CDR1 is SEHNR and CDR2 is FQNEAQ (reference sequence). CDR3 length equals 15 residues. The CDR3 nucleotides are TGTGCCAGCAGCACCCGGACAGGTGAAAACTATGGCTACACCTTC. Protein sequence: CASSTRTGENYGYTF.

V usage is TRBV4-1 and J usage is TRBJ1-2; 8 nucleotides agree with TRBD1. Germline loops: CDR1 MGHRA, CDR2 YSYEKL. J was trimmed by 7 bases and V by 1 base; bases with no gene match: 14. The CDR3 extends over 17 amino acids. CDR3: CASSQGPRTGSISGYTF. The CDR3 nucleotides are TGCGCCAGCAGCCAAGGCCCCCGGACAGGGTCGATCTCTGGCTACACCTTC.

The chain has TRBV2 and TRBJ2-5; 10 nucleotides line up with TRBD2. There are 16 residues in the CDR3. J was trimmed by 4 bases and V by 6 bases; bases with no gene match: 11. Looked up from germline, CDR1 is SNHLY and CDR2 is FYNNEI. CDR3 sequence (DNA): TGTGCCAGCAGCCCCTTTGAGCGGGGGGGCCGAGAGACCCAGTACTTC. Its protein product is CASSPFERGGRETQYF.

The chain is built from TRBV7-8 and TRBJ2-7; TRBD1 might be the D (6 bases). V lost 5 bases and J lost 4, with 15 bases in between. CDR1 SGHVS and CDR2 FQNEAQ come from the germline V gene. There are 14 residues in the CDR3. As DNA, the CDR3 is TGTGCCAGCAGCCCCGATGGGGGCTCGTACGAGCAGTACTTC. Its translation is CASSPDGGSYEQYF.

The V gene is TRBV10-3, the J gene TRBJ1-2; D might be TRBD1 (6 bases). CDR3 length: 13 residues. V lost 10 bases to trimming and J lost 4 bases, with 16 bases between them. Germline CDR1 ENHRY, CDR2 SYGVKD. DNA for the CDR3: TGTGCCACCGTGACAGGTGAAGGCTATGGCTACACCTTC. Protein sequence: CATVTGEGYGYTF.

Here the CDR3 reads CASSPFFSGGAGEQYF. The CDR3 DNA follows: TGTGCCAGCAGCCCATTCTTTAGCGGGGGGGCCGGGGAGCAGTACTTC. The chain carries TRBV3-1 (or the pseudogene TRBV3-2) and TRBJ2-7, with 11 bases lining up with TRBD2. The CDR3 is 16 amino acids. Germline lookup yields CDR1 LGHDT and CDR2 YNNKEL (reference sequence). V gave up 4 bases and J gave up 7 bases; unmatched junction bases: 12.

This chain links TRBV24-1 with TRBJ2-5; 10 nucleotides match TRBD2. This CDR3 has 16 residues. Losses at the gene ends were 3 bases for V and 4 bases for J; bases not matched to a gene: 7. Germline CDR1 and CDR2: KGHDR and SFDVKD. This chain's CDR3 is CATSDASGGSPETQYF. The CDR3 DNA is TGTGCCACCAGTGATGCTAGCGGGGGCTCCCCAGAGACCCAGTACTTC.

This chain uses TRBV3-1 (or the pseudogene TRBV3-2) with TRBJ1-1; D is unclear. Trimming removed 2 bases at V and 2 bases at J, with 6 bases between. The germline V gene has CDR1 LGHDT and CDR2 YNNKEL (reference sequence). CDR3 length equals 13 residues. DNA for the CDR3: TGTGCCAGCAGCCAACTGCGTAACACTGAAGCTTTCTTT. It translates to CASSQLRNTEAFF.

This chain uses TRBV7-2 with TRBJ1-1; no clear D. CDR1 is SGHTA and CDR2 is FQGNSA in the germline V gene. V dropped 6 bases and J dropped 1 base, with 15 bases sitting between them. CDR3 length: 15 amino acids. CDR3 in DNA: TGTGCCAGCAGTCCCGCGGGCAGGACGAACACTGAAGCTTTCTTT. Residues: CASSPAGRTNTEAFF.

The chain combines TRBV10-3 with TRBJ2-1, with 8 nucleotides matching TRBD1. Germline V gene sequence: CDR1 ENHRY, CDR2 SYGVKD. CDR3 size: 16 residues. The V and J ends lost 4 bases and 0 bases, in that order; junction bases with no gene match: 5. The CDR3 DNA is TGTGCCATCAGTGGGAGACAGGGGAGCTCCTACAATGAGCAGTTCTTC. As protein: CAISGRQGSSYNEQFF.

This chain joins TRBV6-2 or TRBV6-3 and TRBJ2-7; D possibly corresponds to TRBD1 (6 bases). This CDR3 is 14 amino acids long. Trimming left V 2 bases short and J 3 bases short, with 11 bases between. The germline gives CDR1 MNHEY, CDR2 SVGEGT. CDR3 region: CASSYTLDSYEQYF. CDR3 sequence (DNA): TGTGCCAGCAGTTACACTCTGGACAGCTACGAGCAGTACTTC.

This CDR3 is CASRDGTGATGYTF. DNA of the CDR3: TGCGCCAGCAGGGATGGGACAGGGGCCACTGGCTACACCTTC. The chain combines TRBV5-1 with TRBJ1-2, with 10 bases aligning to TRBD1. This CDR3 has 14 residues. The V and J ends lost 5 bases and 7 bases, in that order; junction bases with no gene match: 8. Germline CDR1 SGHRS, CDR2 YFSETQ.

The rearrangement uses TRBV10-3 and TRBJ1-2, with D tentatively TRBD1 (5 bases). This CDR3 has 14 residues. The V gene's germline CDR1 is ENHRY and CDR2 SYGVKD. The V and J ends lost 0 bases and 4 bases respectively, with 9 bases between them. This CDR3 reads CAISESPGPYGYTF. CDR3 DNA: TGTGCCATCAGTGAGTCTCCAGGGCCCTATGGCTACACCTTC.